A selection of T cell receptor beta chains follows, all from one sample in a study of early stage breast cancer tumors. Assay: immunoSEQ multiplex PCR; the TCRdb copy retains only in-frame clones and omits some. The sample has about 11,000 clones, around two thirds seen once. The sequenced sample consisted of breast tumor tissue. Receptor source: a person aged 40 to 49 with breast cancer. Both conserved end residues are part of each CDR3. The D gene is left open where the match is weak. Clone size appears in some rows only: once, few, many, or a class for an expanded clone.

clone_size,d_call,j_call,v_call,cdr3_aa,cdr3_nt
NA,TRBD2,TRBJ2-3,TRBV11-2,CASSVLAGGEDTQYF,TGTGCCAGCAGCGTACTAGCGGGAGGTGAAGATACGCAGTATTTT
NA,NA,TRBJ2-7,TRBV27,CASSLTGTYEQYF,TGTGCCAGCAGTTTGACAGGAACCTACGAGCAGTACTTC
once,NA,TRBJ1-5,TRBV19,CASSNTGNDQPQHF,TGTGCCAGTAGTAACACAGGGAACGATCAGCCCCAGCATTTT
few,NA,TRBJ2-5,TRBV6-6,CASSTSRETQYF,TGTGCCAGCAGTACTAGCCGGGAGACCCAGTACTTC
NA,NA,TRBJ2-7,TRBV19,CASSITSRPSYEQYF,TGTGCCAGTAGTATAACAAGCCGACCTTCCTACGAGCAGTACTTC
once,NA,TRBJ2-5,TRBV4-1,CASSQVGIQETQYF,TGCGCCAGCAGCCAAGTTGGGATCCAAGAGACCCAGTACTTC
NA,NA,TRBJ2-1,TRBV7-9,CASSPSYPTDARGDEQFF,TGTGCCAGCAGCCCGTCTTACCCGACGGACGCCAGGGGGGATGAGCAGTTCTTC
NA,TRBD2,TRBJ2-1,TRBV7-9,CASSPTSGSTKNEQFF,TGTGCCAGCAGTCCGACTAGCGGGAGTACCAAAAATGAGCAGTTCTTC
NA,NA,TRBJ2-1,TRBV7-7,CASSLAGPPPNEQFF,TGTGCTAGCAGCTTAGCCGGGCCTCCCCCCAATGAGCAGTTCTTC
NA,NA,TRBJ1-1,TRBV7-7,CASSLDFGSEAFF,TGTGCTAGCAGCTTAGATTTTGGGTCTGAAGCTTTCTTT
NA,TRBD1,TRBJ1-1,TRBV29-1,CSADRDTEAFF,TGCAGCGCAGACAGGGACACTGAAGCTTTCTTT
NA,TRBD1,TRBJ1-2,TRBV29-1,CSALLGQGYGYTF,TGCAGCGCCTTACTCGGACAGGGCTATGGCTACACCTTC
NA,TRBD2,TRBJ2-3,TRBV5-4,CASSAKTSGRVVGTDTQYF,TGTGCCAGCAGCGCAAAGACTAGCGGGAGGGTCGTGGGCACAGATACGCAGTATTTT
NA,NA,TRBJ2-2,TRBV7-9,CASSLVPRRAGELFF,TGTGCCAGCAGCTTAGTTCCTAGAAGAGCCGGGGAGCTGTTTTTT
NA,NA,TRBJ2-7,TRBV7-3,CASSPGGHEQYF,TGTGCCAGCAGCCCCGGCGGACACGAGCAGTACTTC
NA,NA,TRBJ2-2,TRBV19,CASSILPNTGELFF,TGTGCCAGTAGTATCCTCCCGAACACCGGGGAGCTGTTTTTT
NA,NA,TRBJ2-1,TRBV30,CAWSPGGGVLNNEQFF,TGTGCCTGGAGCCCCGGTGGGGGCGTCTTAAACAATGAGCAGTTCTTC
few,TRBD1,TRBJ1-2,TRBV4-2,CASSSAGTANYGYTF,TGTGCCAGCAGCTCGGCAGGGACAGCTAACTATGGCTACACCTTC
once,NA,TRBJ2-3,TRBV7-9,CASSIPGMLGTDTQYF,TGTGCCAGCAGCATACCAGGGATGTTGGGCACAGATACGCAGTATTTT
NA,TRBD1,TRBJ1-2,TRBV4-2,CASSINPAGGKDGYTF,TGTGCCAGCAGCATAAACCCAGCAGGGGGAAAGGATGGCTACACCTTC
NA,NA,TRBJ2-7,TRBV27,CASSLNRATAEQYF,TGTGCCAGCAGTTTGAACAGGGCGACGGCCGAGCAGTACTTC
NA,NA,TRBJ2-7,TRBV5-6,CASSLALYEQYF,TGTGCCAGCAGCTTGGCACTCTACGAGCAGTACTTC
NA,NA,TRBJ1-4,TRBV7-2,CASSLVSVLQGTNEKLFF,TGTGCCAGCAGCTTAGTCTCGGTTTTGCAGGGCACTAATGAAAAACTGTTTTTT
few,TRBD1,TRBJ1-1,TRBV18,CASSAPTGAGTEAFF,TGTGCCAGCTCAGCCCCGACAGGGGCCGGGACTGAAGCTTTCTTT
NA,NA,TRBJ2-3,TRBV11-3,CASSSLASTDTQYF,TGTGCCAGCAGCTCTCTAGCGTCCACAGATACGCAGTATTTT
once,TRBD1,TRBJ2-7,TRBV19,CASSYSGTGDDEQYF,TGTGCCAGTAGTTACTCCGGGACAGGGGATGACGAGCAGTACTTC
NA,NA,TRBJ2-1,TRBV5-1,CASILGTGTYNEQFF,TGCGCCAGCATCCTCGGGACGGGGACCTACAATGAGCAGTTCTTC
NA,TRBD2,TRBJ2-3,TRBV18,CASSPPKAGVHTDTQYF,TGTGCCAGCTCACCGCCCAAGGCGGGGGTCCACACAGATACGCAGTATTTT
NA,TRBD1,TRBJ2-5,TRBV18,CASSPGQGARETQYF,TGTGCCAGCTCACCAGGCCAGGGGGCGAGAGAGACCCAGTACTTC
NA,TRBD2,TRBJ2-1,TRBV10-2,CASRGPSGSSYNEQFF,TGCGCCAGCAGAGGGCCTAGCGGGAGCTCCTACAATGAGCAGTTCTTC